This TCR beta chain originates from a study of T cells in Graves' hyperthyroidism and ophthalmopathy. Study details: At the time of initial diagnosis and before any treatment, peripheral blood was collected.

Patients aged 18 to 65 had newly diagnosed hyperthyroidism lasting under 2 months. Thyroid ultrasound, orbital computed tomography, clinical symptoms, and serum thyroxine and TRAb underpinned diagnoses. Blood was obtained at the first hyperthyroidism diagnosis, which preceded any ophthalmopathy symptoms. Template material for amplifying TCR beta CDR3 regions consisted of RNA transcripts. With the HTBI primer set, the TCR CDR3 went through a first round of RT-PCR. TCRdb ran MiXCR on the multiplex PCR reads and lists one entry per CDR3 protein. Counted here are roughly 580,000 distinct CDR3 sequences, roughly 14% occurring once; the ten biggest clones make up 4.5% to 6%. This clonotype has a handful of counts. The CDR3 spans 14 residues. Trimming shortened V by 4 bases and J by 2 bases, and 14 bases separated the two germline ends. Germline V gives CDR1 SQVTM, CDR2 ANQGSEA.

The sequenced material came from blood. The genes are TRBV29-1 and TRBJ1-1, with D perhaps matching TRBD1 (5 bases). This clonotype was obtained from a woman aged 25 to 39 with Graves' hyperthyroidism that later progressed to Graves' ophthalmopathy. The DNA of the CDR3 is TGCAGCGTTGCCGGGACTCTTGGTAACACTGAAGCTTTCTTT. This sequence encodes CSVAGTLGNTEAFF.